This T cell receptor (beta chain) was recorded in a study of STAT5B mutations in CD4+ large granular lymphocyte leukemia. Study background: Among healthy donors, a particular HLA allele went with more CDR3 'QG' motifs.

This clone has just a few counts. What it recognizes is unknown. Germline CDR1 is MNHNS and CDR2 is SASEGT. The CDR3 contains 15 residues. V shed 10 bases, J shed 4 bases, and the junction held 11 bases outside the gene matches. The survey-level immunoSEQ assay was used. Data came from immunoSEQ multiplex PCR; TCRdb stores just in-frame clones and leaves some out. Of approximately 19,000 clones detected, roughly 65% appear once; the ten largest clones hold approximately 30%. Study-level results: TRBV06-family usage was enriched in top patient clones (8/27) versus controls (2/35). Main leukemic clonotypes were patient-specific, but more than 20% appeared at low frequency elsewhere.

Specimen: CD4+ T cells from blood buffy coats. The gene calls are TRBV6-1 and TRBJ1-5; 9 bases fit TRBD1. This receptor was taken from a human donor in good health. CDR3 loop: CATQYGTGTNQPQHF. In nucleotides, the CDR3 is TGTGCCACCCAGTACGGGACAGGGACAAATCAGCCCCAGCATTTT.